Listed below are T cell receptor beta chains from one sample, sequenced in a study of blood T cell repertoires in COVID-19. TCRdb keeps only in-frame clones here, not all; method: immunoSEQ multiplex PCR. Counted here are 250,000 to 350,000 clones, 88% occurring once; the ten biggest clones make up roughly 2%. Source material: PBMCs or T cells enriched from blood (not recorded which). The receptors were gathered from an older woman in a cohort exposed to, infected with or recovered from COVID-19 (not recorded which). The CDR3 runs from the conserved cysteine through the conserved F or W.

j_call v_call cdr3_aa
TRBJ2-1 TRBV12-5 CASGLVRGSSYNEQFF
TRBJ2-1 TRBV7-9 CASSLLNEQFF
TRBJ2-1 TRBV12-2 CASRLGTSGRANEQFF
TRBJ2-1 TRBV18 CASSPAGGRYNEQFF
TRBJ2-1 TRBV5-1 CASSLGGSGYNEQFF
TRBJ2-7 TRBV7-3 CASSLVGDRGFGEQYF
TRBJ2-5 TRBV19 CASSIGGPQETQYF
TRBJ1-5 TRBV28 CASSFSNQPQHF
TRBJ1-3 TRBV19 CASSIAGTGNTIYF
TRBJ1-6 TRBV28 CASSPLNSPLHF
TRBJ1-4 TRBV10-3 CAIRSDRGGTNEKLFF
TRBJ1-1 TRBV27 CASSYDRLNTEAFF
TRBJ2-5 TRBV7-2 CASSLRGSQETQYF
TRBJ1-1 TRBV5-8 CASSYRGSAATEAFF
TRBJ2-2 TRBV18 CASSLSSGRNTGELFF
TRBJ2-7 TRBV19 CASSIAGANSYEQYF
TRBJ1-1 TRBV25-1 CASSEYNSYAEAFF
TRBJ2-7 TRBV7-3 CASSPYGGNYEQYF
TRBJ2-1 TRBV29-1 CSVGRGSYNEQFF
TRBJ2-2 TRBV11-2 CASRGRLSPGELFF
TRBJ1-2 TRBV15 CATSRGGQGYTF
TRBJ2-1 TRBV5-6 CASLAPSGHNNEQFF
TRBJ1-5 TRBV6-5 CASSYRGGNQPQHF
TRBJ2-1 TRBV6-5 CASSSTGGLSNEQFF
TRBJ2-2 TRBV24-1 CATSANGDTGELFF
TRBJ2-1 TRBV10-3 CAISESGTGGNNEQFF
TRBJ1-4 TRBV7-8 CASSAPGAWVEKLFF
TRBJ2-2 TRBV6-5 CASTNPGQGPGELFF
TRBJ2-5 TRBV3-1/TRBV3-2 CASSTRTGAQETQYF
TRBJ2-2 TRBV7-2 CASSRGLAHRGGTGELFF
TRBJ2-2 TRBV3-1/TRBV3-2 CASSRRDRDTGELFF
TRBJ1-5 TRBV28 CASSVRIRPVLPQHF
TRBJ1-1 TRBV2 CASRDRVITEAFF
TRBJ1-2 TRBV6-5 CASSLHRGYGYTF
TRBJ2-5 TRBV7-6 CASSLELAPVTTQYF